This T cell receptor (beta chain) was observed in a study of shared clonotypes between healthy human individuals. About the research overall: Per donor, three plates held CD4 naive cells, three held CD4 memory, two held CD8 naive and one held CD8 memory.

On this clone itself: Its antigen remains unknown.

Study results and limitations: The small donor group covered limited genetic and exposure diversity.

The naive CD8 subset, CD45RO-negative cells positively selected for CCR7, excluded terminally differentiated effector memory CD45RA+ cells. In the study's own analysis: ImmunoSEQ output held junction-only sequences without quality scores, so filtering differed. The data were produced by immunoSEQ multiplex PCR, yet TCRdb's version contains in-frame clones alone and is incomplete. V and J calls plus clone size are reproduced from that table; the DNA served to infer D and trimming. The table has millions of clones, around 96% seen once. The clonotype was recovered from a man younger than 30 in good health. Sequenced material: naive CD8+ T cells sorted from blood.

CDR3 in amino acids: CASSPSTGLARYEQYF. CDR3 coding DNA: TGTGCCAGCAGCCCGAGCACGGGACTGGCGCGCTACGAGCAGTACTTC. V usage is TRBV7-6 and J usage is TRBJ2-7, with D perhaps TRBD2 (6 bases). The germline V gene encodes CDR1 SGHVS and CDR2 FNYEAQ. V dropped 5 bases and J dropped 3 bases, with 20 bases sitting between them. The CDR3 loop spans 16 amino acids.